This passage covers 25 T cell receptor beta chains from one sample sequenced in a study of shared clonotypes between healthy human individuals. Clones were read by immunoSEQ multiplex PCR, and TCRdb kept only the in-frame ones, dropping some. The table records roughly 2.2 million clones, 93% of them present only once. Sequencing was performed on naive CD4+ T cells from PBMCs. Subset noted: CD45RA+ positively selected. The receptors come from a man aged 18 to 30 in good health. Some clones in this sample may be carry-over from other donors' samples.

V and J are TRBV4-1 and TRBJ1-3; tentative D call: TRBD1 (5 bases). The V and J ends lost 4 bases and 2 bases respectively, with 18 bases between them. Germline CDR1 and CDR2: MGHRA and YSYEKL. CDR3 size: 17 residues. The CDR3 coding sequence is TGCGCCAGCAGCCCGACCCCTGGCAGGGACGCTGGAAACACCATATATTTT. Encoded protein: CASSPTPGRDAGNTIYF.

The table lists this clone with a count of one. The same CDR3 also results from other DNA sequences found in this sample. This rearrangement joins TRBV28 to TRBJ1-2, with D unresolved. V was pared by 6 bases and J by 2 bases, with 7 bases between. The CDR3 covers 12 residues. The germline V gene encodes CDR1 MDHEN and CDR2 SYDVKM. CDR3 sequence: CASSSLNYGYTF. CDR3 coding DNA: TGTGCCAGCAGCTCGCTGAACTATGGCTACACCTTC.

The chain carries TRBV6-4 and TRBJ2-3, with 8 positions matching TRBD2. The CDR3 covers 15 residues. Germline V gives CDR1 MRHNA, CDR2 SNTAGT. Germline trimming cut 2 bases from V and 1 base from J; bases unmatched to any gene: 2. The CDR3 bases are TGTGCCAGCAGTGACACGGGACTAGGCACAGATACGCAGTATTTT. It yields the protein CASSDTGLGTDTQYF.

The chain uses TRBV5-4 and TRBJ2-7; D perhaps matches TRBD1 (6 bases). Per the germline V gene, CDR1 is SGHNT and CDR2 is YYREEE (reference sequence). The CDR3 sequence is 15 residues long. Trimming cost V 3 bases and J 1 base, with 14 bases left between them. The CDR3 sequence is CASSYPGTRSYEQYF. In DNA, the CDR3 is TGTGCCAGCAGCTACCCGGGGACAAGGTCCTACGAGCAGTACTTC.

This clone turned up a few times. This chain joins TRBV6-1 and TRBJ1-1; D possibly corresponds to TRBD1 (6 bases). The CDR3 extends over 15 amino acids. The V gene's germline CDR1 is MNHNS and CDR2 SASEGT. Trimming removed 7 bases from V and 7 bases from J, with 22 bases in between. This chain's CDR3 is CASTPVAGAFGEAFF. CDR3 bases: TGTGCCAGCACCCCCGTGGCAGGGGCGTTTGGTGAAGCTTTCTTT.

V is TRBV6-5 and J is TRBJ2-5; 10 bases map to TRBD2. The J segment lost 4 bases and the V segment lost 2 bases, leaving 7 bases of the junction unmatched. The CDR3 runs 16 residues. CDR1 is MNHEY and CDR2 is SVGAGI in the germline V gene. CDR3 loop: CASSYRLAGVRETQYF. The CDR3 region has the DNA TGTGCCAGCAGTTACCGGCTAGCGGGAGTAAGAGAGACCCAGTACTTC.

The V and J genes are TRBV5-1 and TRBJ1-1; no definite D call. V shed 2 bases and J shed 3 bases, with 11 bases lying between them. The CDR3 sequence is 14 residues long. The germline V gene encodes CDR1 SGHRS and CDR2 YFSETQ. CDR3 in amino acids: CASSFYGEDTEAFF. In nucleotides, the CDR3 is TGCGCCAGCAGCTTTTATGGGGAAGACACTGAAGCTTTCTTT. Looking up the rest from reference TRBV5-1 and TRBJ1-1 gives the full variable domain: KAGVTQTPRYLIKTRGQQVTLSCSPISGHRSVSWYQQTPGQGLQFLFEYFSETQRNKGNFPGRFSGRQFSNSRSEMNVSTLELGDSALYLCASSFYGEDTEAFFGQGTRLTVV.

The rearrangement uses TRBV4-3 and TRBJ1-3; D is unresolved. The germline V gene encodes CDR1 LGHNA and CDR2 YSLEER. The CDR3 has 18 residues. The V and J ends lost 0 bases and 0 bases respectively, with 15 bases between them. The CDR3 here is CASSQDLRTPNSGNTIYF. CDR3 nucleotide sequence: TGCGCCAGCAGCCAAGATCTGCGGACTCCTAACTCTGGAAACACCATATATTTT.

CDR3 protein: CASSPRSTALLEQYF. CDR3 in DNA: TGTGCCAGCTCACCGAGGTCGACAGCCCTTTTGGAGCAGTACTTC. The V call is TRBV18, the J call TRBJ2-7; the D gene is possibly TRBD1 (5 bases). The germline V gene has CDR1 KGHSH and CDR2 LQKENI. Deletions cut 3 bases from V and 7 bases from J, with 19 bases between. The CDR3 covers 15 residues.

The V and J genes are TRBV5-5 and TRBJ2-6; D unclear. Trimming shortened V by 1 base and J by 0 bases, and 5 bases separated the two germline ends. Germline values: CDR1 SGHKS, CDR2 YYEKEE (reference sequence). CDR3 length: 15 amino acids. CDR3 protein: CASSLRASGANVLTF. The CDR3 coding sequence is TGTGCCAGCAGCTTGAGGGCCTCTGGGGCCAACGTCCTGACTTTC.

The genes are TRBV18 and TRBJ2-6; the D is unclear. Germline V lookup: CDR1 KGHSH, CDR2 LQKENI. V was cut by 6 bases and J by 0 bases, with 9 bases left in between. The CDR3 is 15 residues long. In nucleotides, the CDR3 is TGTGCCAGCTCCGCCGGTGGCTCTGGGGCCAACGTCCTGACTTTC. Translation gives CASSAGGSGANVLTF.

In DNA form, the CDR3 reads TGTGCCAGTAGTTTACGGGGGACCAATGAGCAGTTCTTC. This gives the protein CASSLRGTNEQFF. The chain uses TRBV19 and TRBJ2-1; tentatively, D is TRBD2 (6 bases). CDR1 is LNHDA, CDR2 SQIVND, per germline (reference sequence). The CDR3 is 13 amino acids. V lost 5 bases and J 6 bases, leaving 11 bases between the germline ends.

The chain employs TRBV4-1 and TRBJ2-1, with TRBD2 matching 7 bases. Germline V gives CDR1 MGHRA, CDR2 YSYEKL. The J segment lost 2 bases and the V segment lost 2 bases, leaving 3 bases of the junction unmatched. The CDR3 contains 15 residues. CDR3 nucleotide sequence: TGCGCCAGCAGCCAACTAGCGGTAACCTACAATGAGCAGTTCTTC. This translates into CASSQLAVTYNEQFF.

This clone has a single count. This chain uses TRBV9 with TRBJ2-3; D is undetermined. The CDR3 loop spans 15 amino acids. Germline lookup yields CDR1 SGDLS and CDR2 YYNGEE. V was pared by 2 bases and J by 1 base, with 11 bases between. This CDR3 reads CASSVGGTRTDTQYF. In DNA, the CDR3 is TGTGCCAGCAGCGTGGGTGGAACCCGCACAGATACGCAGTATTTT.

The V and J genes are TRBV28 and TRBJ1-5; possible D gene TRBD1, 6 bases. CDR3 length equals 18 residues. Trimming stripped 2 bases from V and 0 bases from J, with 17 bases between. Germline V gene data show CDR1 as MDHEN and CDR2 as SYDVKM. This CDR3 reads CASSLALRAGDSNQPQHF. For the CDR3, the DNA is TGTGCCAGCAGTTTAGCTCTTCGGGCAGGGGATAGCAATCAGCCCCAGCATTTT.

This clone was observed once. The chain combines TRBV2 with TRBJ1-2; 8 nucleotides line up with TRBD1. This CDR3 comprises 13 residues. Germline V gene lookup returns CDR1 SNHLY and CDR2 FYNNEI. J gave up 7 bases and V 8 bases, and 9 bases lay outside the gene matches. CDR3 nucleotides: TGTGCCAGCGAAAAGACAGGGGTCAGTGGCTACACCTTC. Its protein product is CASEKTGVSGYTF.

With regard to this clone: The identical CDR3 is also encoded by other nucleotide sequences in the sample. The V call is TRBV6-5, the J call TRBJ1-3; D is undetermined. The V gene lost 0 bases and the J gene lost 1 base, with 4 bases spanning the gap. CDR3 length: 14 amino acids. Germline CDR1 is MNHEY and CDR2 is SVGAGI. The CDR3 DNA reads TGTGCCAGCAGTTACTCAGAGTCTGGAAACACCATATATTTT. Protein: CASSYSESGNTIYF.

CDR3 in DNA: TGTGCCAGCAGCTTAGGTATTAATAGCGTGGAGACCCAGTACTTC. The encoded protein is CASSLGINSVETQYF. The V call is TRBV11-2, the J call TRBJ2-5, with D maybe TRBD2 (5 bases). With 1 base removed from V and 5 bases from J, the gap between germline ends came to 14 bases. In germline, CDR1 is SGHAT, CDR2 FQNNGV. This CDR3 comprises 15 residues.

This sequence joins TRBV6-4 and TRBJ1-2; TRBD1 matches at 8 bases. Looked up from germline, CDR1 is MRHNA and CDR2 is SNTAGT. This CDR3 has 16 amino acids. Trimming at V came to 5 bases and at J to 4 bases, leaving 12 bases not matched to a gene. The CDR3 here is CASSPEFTRGPYGYTF. CDR3 sequence (DNA): TGTGCCAGCAGTCCGGAATTCACCAGGGGGCCCTATGGCTACACCTTC.

This chain connects TRBV4-2 to TRBJ2-3; D unclear. The V and J ends lost 0 bases and 0 bases respectively, with 7 bases between them. This CDR3 comprises 15 residues. Germline V gives CDR1 LGHNA, CDR2 YNFKEQ. Here the CDR3 DNA reads TGTGCCAGCAGCCAAGAGCAGCCTAGCACAGATACGCAGTATTTT. As protein: CASSQEQPSTDTQYF.

This rearrangement joins TRBV28 to TRBJ2-3; a weak D match, TRBD2 (5 bases). The germline V gene has CDR1 MDHEN and CDR2 SYDVKM. The CDR3 covers 13 residues. Trimming left V 10 bases short and J 4 bases short, with 15 bases between. CDR3 protein: CATTEGGADTQYF. CDR3 DNA sequence: TGTGCCACCACCGAAGGAGGTGCAGATACGCAGTATTTT.

This chain links TRBV10-3 with TRBJ2-2; TRBD2 aligns across 7 bases. Germline CDR1 reads ENHRY; CDR2 reads SYGVKD. After removal of 2 bases from V and 4 bases from J, the junction contained 7 bases not matched to a gene. The CDR3 length is 16 residues. CDR3 DNA: TGTGCCATCAGTGAGAGCGGGACGGGGTTCACCGGGGAGCTGTTTTTT. It translates to CAISESGTGFTGELFF.

The gene calls are TRBV18 and TRBJ1-3; D is perhaps TRBD1 (5 bases). The CDR3 runs 16 residues. The V and J ends lost 3 bases and 4 bases respectively, with 16 bases between them. Per germline, CDR1 KGHSH and CDR2 LQKENI. This chain's CDR3 is CASSPSGTGLGNTIYF. The CDR3 DNA reads as TGTGCCAGCTCACCCTCCGGGACGGGACTCGGAAACACCATATATTTT. Based on the CDR3 plus reference TRBV18 and TRBJ1-3, the full variable domain is NAGVMQNPRHLVRRRGQEARLRCSPMKGHSHVYWYRQLPEEGLKFMVYLQKENIIDESGMPKERFSAEFPKEGPSILRIQQVVRGDSAAYFCASSPSGTGLGNTIYFGEGSWLTVV.

V usage is TRBV28 and J usage is TRBJ1-1; 7 nucleotides align to TRBD1. Losses at the gene ends were 6 bases for V and 0 bases for J; bases not matched to a gene: 19. The CDR3 spans 19 residues. Per germline, CDR1 MDHEN and CDR2 SYDVKM. CDR3 in amino acids: CASSRLWTGSSKMNTEAFF. The CDR3 DNA follows: TGTGCCAGCAGCCGCCTCTGGACAGGCTCCTCCAAAATGAACACTGAAGCTTTCTTT.

The genes are TRBV28 and TRBJ1-3; weak D call: TRBD1 (6 bases). Trimming removed 6 bases at V and 1 base at J, with 10 bases between. The CDR3 consists of 14 residues. Germline V gene lookup returns CDR1 MDHEN and CDR2 SYDVKM. CDR3 coding DNA: TGTGCCAGCAGGGACAGCTTATCTGGAAACACCATATATTTT. It encodes CASRDSLSGNTIYF.